This TCR beta chain derives from a study of blood T cells in healthy people across ages. Study results and caveats: TCR beta diversity per million T cells fell roughly linearly with age.

For the second PCR, which ran for about 6 to 11 cycles, a sample-barcoded 5' primer and a J-beta primer mix were used. TCRdb passed the 5' RACE reads through MiXCR, listing each CDR3 protein once. The table has some 1.1 million distinct CDR3 sequences, under 40% seen once. With regard to this clonotype: No antigen is known for it.

Looked up from germline, CDR1 is MNHNY and CDR2 is SVGAGI (reference sequence). The V gene lost 0 bases and the J gene lost 1 base, with 9 bases spanning the gap. The CDR3 loop spans 15 amino acids. Sequencing was carried out using blood. The TCR sequence derives from a young man in good health. The rearrangement uses TRBV6-6 and TRBJ1-1; D gene unclear. In DNA, the CDR3 is TGTGCCAGCAGTTACTCCGGGCAGACGAACACTGAAGCTTTCTTT. This sequence encodes CASSYSGQTNTEAFF.